Each of the 15 T cell receptor beta chains below was sequenced from the same sample in a study of shared clonotypes between healthy human individuals. Repertoires were generated with immunoSEQ multiplex PCR, while TCRdb's copy carries only in-frame clones and drops some. The sample carries more than 550,000 clones, 92% recorded once. Naive CD8 isolation took CD45RO-negative cells positively selected for CCR7 and excluded terminally differentiated effector memory CD45RA+ cells. Material for sequencing was naive CD8+ T cells sorted from blood. These receptors originate from a young man in good health.

J is TRBJ1-2 and V is TRBV9; perhaps TRBD1 as D (5 bases). CDR1 is SGDLS, CDR2 YYNGEE, per germline. The CDR3 has 13 residues. V was clipped by 3 bases and J by 0 bases, with 6 bases between them. CDR3 bases: TGTGCCAGCAGCGCGGGACCTAACTATGGCTACACCTTC. Translation: CASSAGPNYGYTF.

The genes are TRBV19 and TRBJ2-7; maybe TRBD2 (6 bases). Germline CDR1 LNHDA, CDR2 SQIVND (reference sequence). V lost 3 bases and J lost 2, with 14 bases in between. The CDR3 extends over 15 amino acids. The chain's CDR3 is CASSINRDFAYEQYF. The CDR3 coding sequence is TGTGCCAGTAGTATTAACCGGGACTTCGCCTACGAGCAGTACTTC. Using reference TRBV19 and TRBJ2-7 for the parts outside the CDR3, the full variable domain is DGGITQSPKYLFRKEGQNVTLSCEQNLNHDAMYWYRQDPGQGLRLIYYSQIVNDFQKGDIAEGYSVSREKKESFPLTVTSAQKNPTAFYLCASSINRDFAYEQYFGPGTRLTVT.

The chain employs TRBV9 and TRBJ2-1; D tentatively fits TRBD1 or TRBD2 (5 bases each). V was shortened by 2 bases and J by 8 bases, with 14 bases between the two germline ends. Germline loops: CDR1 SGDLS, CDR2 YYNGEE. CDR3 length: 14 residues. The CDR3 reads CASSVEGLLHEQFF. Here the CDR3 DNA reads TGTGCCAGCAGCGTTGAGGGGCTCCTTCATGAGCAGTTCTTC. Together with reference TRBV9 and TRBJ2-1, the CDR3 gives the full variable domain: DSGVTQTPKHLITATGQRVTLRCSPRSGDLSVYWYQQSLDQGLQFLIQYYNGEERAKGNILERFSAQQFPDLHSELNLSSLELGDSALYFCASSVEGLLHEQFFGPGTRLTVL.

This rearrangement joins TRBV25-1 to TRBJ2-7; the D gene is possibly TRBD1 (6 bases). Trimming shortened V by 1 base and J by 6 bases, and 13 bases separated the two germline ends. This CDR3 has 14 amino acids. CDR1 and CDR2 from the germline V gene are MGHDK and SYGVNS. The CDR3 bases are TGTGCCAGCAGTGAATGGACCTCAGGGGCCGAGCAGTACTTC. It encodes CASSEWTSGAEQYF.

This clone has just a few counts. Other nucleotide sequences in the sample specify the same CDR3. The chain recombines TRBV5-1 with TRBJ2-2; a possible D gene is TRBD1 (5 bases). This CDR3 spans 15 amino acids. Trimming took 0 bases from V and 3 from J, leaving 9 bases between them. Per germline, CDR1 SGHRS and CDR2 YFSETQ. CDR3: CASSLGTGYTGELFF. In DNA, the CDR3 is TGCGCCAGCAGCTTGGGAACAGGTTACACCGGGGAGCTGTTTTTT.

This clone appeared once. A junction end diverges from the germline sequence, so it may reflect a read error. This rearrangement joins TRBV29-1 to TRBJ2-5; 8 nucleotides agree with TRBD2. Germline-derived CDR1 and CDR2 are SQVTM and ANQGSEA. There are 13 residues in the CDR3. CDR3 amino acids: CSVEGLAQETQYF. For the CDR3, the DNA is TGCAGCGTAGAAGGACTAGCACAAGAGACCCAGTACTTC.

The V and J genes are TRBV7-3 and TRBJ2-7; 15 bases map to TRBD2. The CDR3 runs 22 residues. The germline V gene encodes CDR1 SGHTA and CDR2 FQGTGA. Trimming at V came to 5 bases and at J to 4 bases, leaving 24 bases not matched to a gene. This CDR3 is CASSRGPGGGRGTSGRKYEQYF. CDR3 bases: TGTGCCAGCAGCCGTGGGCCCGGGGGGGGACGAGGGACTAGCGGGAGGAAATACGAGCAGTACTTC. Based on the CDR3 plus reference TRBV7-3 and TRBJ2-7, the full variable domain is GAGVSQTPSNKVTEKGKYVELRCDPISGHTALYWYRQSLGQGPEFLIYFQGTGAADDSGLPNDRFFAVRPEGSVSTLKIQRTERGDSAVYLCASSRGPGGGRGTSGRKYEQYFGPGTRLTVT.

This clone occurred a few times. The J gene is TRBJ2-1, the V gene TRBV6-6; D may be TRBD2 (6 bases). V was cut by 0 bases and J by 14 bases, with 11 bases left in between. CDR3 length equals 12 residues. Germline CDR1 MNHNY, CDR2 SVGAGI (reference sequence). CDR3 loop: CASSYSRDSEFF. CDR3 nucleotides: TGTGCCAGCAGTTACTCGAGGGACTCCGAGTTCTTC.

The chain recombines TRBV5-1 with TRBJ1-2; possibly TRBD1 for D (5 bases). This CDR3 has 14 residues. Trimming cost V 3 bases and J 1 base, with 10 bases left between them. Germline loops: CDR1 SGHRS, CDR2 YFSETQ. The CDR3 nucleotides read TGCGCCAGCAGCTCCGCGGGGGGTAACTATGGCTACACCTTC. This gives the protein CASSSAGGNYGYTF. The full variable domain, its missing parts supplied by reference TRBV5-1 and TRBJ1-2, is KAGVTQTPRYLIKTRGQQVTLSCSPISGHRSVSWYQQTPGQGLQFLFEYFSETQRNKGNFPGRFSGRQFSNSRSEMNVSTLELGDSALYLCASSSAGGNYGYTFGSGTRLTVV.

The chain recombines TRBV27 with TRBJ2-5; D is perhaps TRBD1 or TRBD2 (7 bases each). Germline loops: CDR1 MNHEY, CDR2 SMNVEV (reference sequence). The CDR3 is 13 residues long. V was shortened by 6 bases and J by 5 bases, with 13 bases between the two germline ends. This chain's CDR3 is CASSRGGSETQYF. CDR3 sequence (DNA): TGTGCCAGCAGCAGGGGGGGATCGGAGACCCAGTACTTC.

The rearrangement links TRBV6-1 to TRBJ1-3; 9 positions agree with TRBD1. J gave up 6 bases and V 5 bases, and 8 bases lay outside the gene matches. Germline lookup yields CDR1 MNHNS and CDR2 SASEGT. This CDR3 has 15 amino acids. CDR3 sequence reads: CASSRRGQGENTIYF. CDR3 nucleotide sequence: TGTGCCAGCAGTCGTCGGGGACAGGGTGAAAACACCATATATTTT.

J is TRBJ1-1 and V is TRBV5-4, with 8 bases that match TRBD1. The germline V gene encodes CDR1 SGHNT and CDR2 YYREEE (reference sequence). This CDR3 contains 16 residues. Losses at the gene ends were 4 bases for V and 4 bases for J; bases not matched to a gene: 12. The CDR3 sequence is CASSPGAGGAGTEAFF. For the CDR3, the DNA is TGTGCCAGCAGCCCCGGGGCAGGGGGCGCGGGCACTGAAGCTTTCTTT. Supplemented by reference TRBV5-4 and TRBJ1-1, the full variable domain reads ETGVTQSPTHLIKTRGQQVTLRCSSQSGHNTVSWYQQALGQGPQFIFQYYREEENGRGNFPPRFSGLQFPNYSSELNVNALELDDSALYLCASSPGAGGAGTEAFFGQGTRLTVV.

The V and J genes are TRBV28 and TRBJ2-7, with TRBD1 matching over 8 bases. The germline CDR1 and CDR2 sequences are MDHEN and SYDVKM. V lost 1 base, J lost 7 bases, and 9 bases stayed unmatched. This CDR3 is built from 15 residues. The CDR3 loop reads CASSLSRTGSEEQYF. The CDR3 DNA is TGTGCCAGCAGTTTATCCCGGACAGGGAGCGAGGAGCAGTACTTC.

This chain joins TRBV27 and TRBJ2-7, with TRBD1 identical over 8 bases. Trimming removed 8 bases from V and 3 bases from J; junction bases left unmatched: 9. The CDR3 totals 14 residues. Germline V gene data show CDR1 as MNHEY and CDR2 as SMNVEV (reference sequence). The CDR3 loop is CASSRQGNNYEQYF. DNA for the CDR3: TGTGCCAGCTCCCGACAGGGGAATAACTACGAGCAGTACTTC.

V and J are TRBV28 and TRBJ2-2; 8 bases match TRBD1. CDR3 size: 16 residues. Germline loops: CDR1 MDHEN, CDR2 SYDVKM. The trim removed 5 bases at V and 4 bases at J, leaving 9 bases unmatched. As DNA, the CDR3 is TGTGCCAGCAGTGCCCCGGGACAGGTTGGCACCGGGGAGCTGTTTTTT. This gives the protein CASSAPGQVGTGELFF.